The text below deals with one TCR beta chain. No antigen is known for it. This specimen comes from a study of PD-1 blockade in classical Hodgkin lymphoma. General observations from the study: Patients with an early start, nivolumab under 1 year after ASCT, were excluded. Complete responders possessed baseline diversity comparable to newly diagnosed patients. CD8+ TCR diversity did not rise significantly by C4D1, unlike CD4+.

The germline gives CDR1 SGHKS, CDR2 YYEKEE (reference sequence). The ends were cut back, 6 bases at V and 0 bases at J, with 16 bases in the middle. The CDR3 has 17 amino acids. The patients all showed relapse after autologous stem cell transplantation, while their brentuximab vedotin exposure varied. Reported best responses ranged across complete response, partial response or progressive disease. The method was immunoSEQ multiplex PCR; TCRdb's version includes in-frame clones alone and lacks a portion of them. Among about 7,300 clones listed, around 78% were seen once. This sequence joins TRBV5-5 and TRBJ2-6; D is possibly TRBD1 (7 bases). The source material was peripheral blood mononuclear cells (PBMCs), sampled before the second cycle of nivolumab. This clonotype was sampled from a human donor with classical Hodgkin lymphoma. CDR3 coding DNA: TGTGCCAGCATGCTTAGACAGGGACTCTCTGGGGCCAACGTCCTGACTTTC. Translation gives CASMLRQGLSGANVLTF.